The 30 T cell receptor beta chains below come from one sample, sequenced in a study of PD-L1 blockade in urothelial cancer. The data were produced by immunoSEQ multiplex PCR, yet TCRdb's version contains in-frame clones alone and is incomplete. The sample records around 45,000 clones, 83% being singletons. This sample's time point: peripheral blood 6 weeks after treatment start. Sample: PBMCs, taken around atezolizumab (anti-PD-L1) treatment. The receptor set was obtained from a man between 60 and 75 years old with urothelial cancer.

The genes are TRBV6-1 and TRBJ2-4; TRBD2 aligns across 11 bases. In germline, CDR1 is MNHNS, CDR2 SASEGT. The V segment lost 0 bases and the J segment 1 base; nucleotides outside the gene matches: 8. CDR3 size: 19 residues. The CDR3 protein is CASSEAGGTSGAAKNIQYF. As DNA, the CDR3 is TGTGCCAGCAGTGAAGCAGGGGGGACTAGCGGAGCTGCCAAAAACATTCAGTACTTC.

The gene calls are TRBV27 and TRBJ2-7; tentatively, D is TRBD2 (7 bases). CDR3 length equals 20 residues. Looked up from germline, CDR1 is MNHEY and CDR2 is SMNVEV (reference sequence). The V and J ends lost 0 bases and 2 bases respectively, with 26 bases between them. The CDR3 DNA sequence: TGTGCCAGCAGTTTATCGTTTTTGGCTCGGGGGGAGACAGGCCCCTACGAGCAGTACTTC. This gives the protein CASSLSFLARGETGPYEQYF.

V and J are TRBV2 and TRBJ1-1, with D uncertain. The germline V and J ends were trimmed by 4 bases and 7 bases, with 10 bases remaining between them. The germline V gene encodes CDR1 SNHLY and CDR2 FYNNEI. The CDR3 is 12 amino acids. As DNA, the CDR3 is TGTGCCAGCAGTGCTTGGAGAGATGAAGCTTTCTTT. Residues: CASSAWRDEAFF.

This rearrangement joins TRBV6-1 to TRBJ2-4; no clear D. The CDR3 runs to 16 residues. From germline, CDR1 is MNHNS and CDR2 SASEGT. Trimming cost V 2 bases and J 0 bases, with 11 bases left between them. The CDR3 loop reads CASSEFYGQAKNIQYF. Written as DNA, the CDR3 is TGTGCCAGCAGTGAATTTTACGGTCAAGCCAAAAACATTCAGTACTTC.

V gene TRBV11-1 combines with J gene TRBJ2-7, with 9 positions matching TRBD1. CDR3 length: 16 amino acids. With 3 bases clipped from V and 6 bases from J, the junction kept 12 bases outside the gene matches. Germline CDR1 is SGHAT and CDR2 is FQDESV (reference sequence). For the CDR3, the DNA is TGTGCCAGCAGCTTGCACCTCGACAGGGGGGGCCGCGAGCAGTACTTC. Its translation is CASSLHLDRGGREQYF.

The rearrangement joins TRBV6-5 to TRBJ1-5, with D perhaps matching TRBD1 (6 bases). The CDR3 covers 14 residues. Germline assignment: CDR1 MNHEY and CDR2 SVGAGI. V shed 6 bases and J shed 3 bases, with 12 bases lying between them. The CDR3 protein is CASSTGQYNQPQHF. The CDR3 nucleotides are TGTGCCAGCAGCACCGGACAGTACAATCAGCCCCAGCATTTT.

This chain uses TRBV18 with TRBJ2-3, with a tentative D call TRBD2 (5 bases). Trimming took 6 bases from V and 4 from J, leaving 14 bases between them. CDR1 and CDR2 (germline): KGHSH, LQKENI. This CDR3 is 14 amino acids long. CDR3: CASSLRGGSDTQYF. The CDR3 bases are TGTGCCAGCTCCCTTCGCGGCGGGTCAGATACGCAGTATTTT.

The V and J genes are TRBV5-1 and TRBJ2-3; D gene uncertain. The CDR3 has 13 amino acids. From germline, CDR1 is SGHRS and CDR2 YFSETQ. The germline V and J ends were trimmed by 4 bases and 6 bases, with 12 bases remaining between them. Here the CDR3 reads CASSPSYEDTQYF. DNA for the CDR3: TGCGCCAGCAGCCCGAGTTATGAGGATACGCAGTATTTT.

CDR3 nucleotide sequence: TGTGCCAGCAGTCCACGAGGGACAGGGATAACTGAAAAACTGTTTTTT. It yields the protein CASSPRGTGITEKLFF. This chain joins TRBV28 and TRBJ1-4; 9 bases are a match to TRBD1. Germline trimming cut 5 bases from V and 7 bases from J; bases unmatched to any gene: 11. CDR1 and CDR2 from the germline V gene are MDHEN and SYDVKM. The CDR3 has 16 amino acids.

The chain recombines TRBV19 with TRBJ1-2; 7 bases line up with TRBD1. CDR3 length: 10 amino acids. V was clipped by 10 bases and J by 7 bases; unmatched bases: 3. Germline V lookup: CDR1 LNHDA, CDR2 SQIVND (reference sequence). The CDR3 loop reads CATRGFGYTF. CDR3 in DNA: TGTGCCACCAGGGGGTTTGGCTACACCTTC.

About this clone itself: Other DNA sequences in the sample encode the same CDR3. The V gene is TRBV5-1, the J gene TRBJ1-6; D may be TRBD1 (5 bases). CDR3 length equals 16 residues. Germline assignment: CDR1 SGHRS and CDR2 YFSETQ. The V and J ends lost 1 base and 0 bases respectively, with 8 bases between them. CDR3 nucleotide sequence: TGCGCCAGCAGCTTGCAGCAGGGCTCCTATAATTCACCCCTCCACTTT. Its protein product is CASSLQQGSYNSPLHF.

This sequence joins TRBV18 and TRBJ2-6, with 8 bases lining up with TRBD1. CDR1 is KGHSH and CDR2 is LQKENI in the germline V gene. V gave up 6 bases and J gave up 1 base; unmatched junction bases: 8. The CDR3 covers 17 residues. CDR3 protein: CASSPGTGLSGANVLTF. In nucleotides, the CDR3 is TGTGCCAGCTCGCCCGGGACAGGACTTTCTGGGGCCAACGTCCTGACTTTC.

The chain combines TRBV28 with TRBJ1-2; tentative D call: TRBD1 (5 bases). Germline CDR1 MDHEN, CDR2 SYDVKM. CDR3 length: 15 amino acids. Trimming shortened V by 3 bases and J by 0 bases, and 11 bases separated the two germline ends. The CDR3 sequence is CASSFGAEANYGYTF. As DNA, the CDR3 is TGTGCCAGCAGTTTTGGGGCGGAAGCTAACTATGGCTACACCTTC.

The chain links TRBV10-3 to TRBJ2-4; 8 nucleotides agree with TRBD1. There are 20 residues in the CDR3. J was trimmed by 0 bases and V by 0 bases; bases with no gene match: 13. Germline-derived CDR1 and CDR2 are ENHRY and SYGVKD. The CDR3, as DNA: TGTGCCATCAGTGAGTCGGTATCCGGGACAGGCGAACTAGCCAAAAACATTCAGTACTTC. Protein: CAISESVSGTGELAKNIQYF.

The chain is built from TRBV4-1 and TRBJ1-2; possible D gene TRBD1, 6 bases. Between the trimmed V and J ends, which lost 3 bases and 0 bases, there was a span of 14 bases. Germline V CDR1 and CDR2: MGHRA, YSYEKL. CDR3 length: 16 residues. CDR3 in DNA: TGCGCCAGCAGCCACAAAGAGGGGGTGTCTAACTATGGCTACACCTTC. This encodes CASSHKEGVSNYGYTF.

The chain is built from TRBV19 and TRBJ2-7, with 8 positions matching TRBD1. The germline gives CDR1 LNHDA, CDR2 SQIVND (reference sequence). V was pared by 4 bases and J by 5 bases, with 7 bases of the junction left unmatched. The CDR3 loop spans 14 amino acids. CDR3 sequence (DNA): TGTGCCAGTAGTACCCGACAGGGGACCCACGAGCAGTACTTC. Amino acids: CASSTRQGTHEQYF.

V and J are TRBV11-3 and TRBJ2-5; D unresolved. CDR1 and CDR2 from the germline V gene are SGHNT and YENEEA. The ends were cut back, 5 bases at V and 5 bases at J, with 12 bases in the middle. This CDR3 comprises 13 residues. CDR3 DNA sequence: TGTGCCAGCAGCCGCACCACCAGGGAGACCCAGTACTTC. It translates to CASSRTTRETQYF.

The chain has TRBV27 and TRBJ1-1; the D gene is possibly TRBD1 (5 bases). This CDR3 comprises 13 residues. The ends were cut back, 5 bases at V and 4 bases at J, with 11 bases in the middle. Germline lookup yields CDR1 MNHEY and CDR2 SMNVEV (reference sequence). In DNA, the CDR3 is TGTGCCAGCAGTCAACGGGGGGTCACTGAAGCTTTCTTT. As protein: CASSQRGVTEAFF.

As DNA, the CDR3 is TGTGCCAGCAGTGAATGGTTTGGACAGGGTTTTGGTCAGCCCCAGCATTTT. It yields the protein CASSEWFGQGFGQPQHF. V gene TRBV6-1 combines with J gene TRBJ1-5, with 8 bases that match TRBD1. V dropped 2 bases and J dropped 6; count of bases not matched to a gene: 12. The germline CDR1 and CDR2 sequences are MNHNS and SASEGT. This CDR3 region has 17 residues.

The chain has TRBV30 and TRBJ2-3; D gene uncertain. The ends were cut back, 0 bases at V and 6 bases at J, with 22 bases in the middle. The CDR3 sequence is 17 residues long. CDR1 and CDR2 from the germline V gene are GTSNPN and SVGIG (reference sequence). In DNA form, the CDR3 reads TGTGCCTGGAGTGTAGGTCCTCGAGCCCTAGGTGGGGATACGCAGTATTTT. Translation: CAWSVGPRALGGDTQYF.

The gene calls are TRBV10-3 and TRBJ2-5, with 8 bases identical to TRBD1. V shed 7 bases and J 4 bases; nucleotides not matched to a gene: 5. Looked up from germline, CDR1 is ENHRY and CDR2 is SYGVKD. The CDR3 is 13 amino acids. Here the CDR3 reads CAITRQGRETQYF. DNA of the CDR3: TGTGCCATCACCAGACAGGGGCGAGAGACCCAGTACTTC.

The chain joins TRBV7-8 to TRBJ2-1; 9 positions agree with TRBD1. Germline V gene data show CDR1 as SGHVS and CDR2 as FQNEAQ. Trimming cost V 1 base and J 14 bases; bases outside gene matches: 27. The length of the CDR3 is 20 residues. The CDR3 coding sequence is TGTGCCAGCAGCTTAGATGCGCCGGGACAGGGTTATCAAGTCGCCCTAACCGAGTTCTTC. Translated, it gives CASSLDAPGQGYQVALTEFF.

The rearrangement joins TRBV27 to TRBJ2-3; D is unclear. Germline V gives CDR1 MNHEY, CDR2 SMNVEV (reference sequence). CDR3 length: 17 amino acids. The V gene lost 3 bases and the J gene lost 0 bases, with 16 bases spanning the gap. The CDR3, as DNA: TGTGCCAGCAGTTTTTCGGCCTGGCGGATTAGCACAGATACGCAGTATTTT. Residues: CASSFSAWRISTDTQYF.

This clone was seen a few times. The J gene is TRBJ2-3, the V gene TRBV5-1; D perhaps matches TRBD1 (5 bases). V was clipped by 4 bases and J by 3 bases, with 12 bases between them. The V gene's germline CDR1 is SGHRS and CDR2 YFSETQ. The CDR3 sequence is 14 residues long. DNA of the CDR3: TGCGCCAGCAGCCTCCAACAGGTAACAGATACGCAGTATTTT. It is translated as CASSLQQVTDTQYF.

Concerning this clone: Other DNA sequences of this sample code for an identical CDR3. V usage is TRBV5-1 and J usage is TRBJ2-7; 9 bases line up with TRBD1. V dropped 0 bases and J dropped 2; count of bases not matched to a gene: 0. CDR1 SGHRS and CDR2 YFSETQ come from the germline V gene. The CDR3 sequence is 14 residues long. The CDR3: CASSLGQGAYEQYF. The DNA of the CDR3 is TGCGCCAGCAGCTTGGGACAGGGGGCCTACGAGCAGTACTTC.

This chain joins TRBV5-6 and TRBJ1-2, with 10 bases that match TRBD1. With V trimmed by 2 bases and J by 6 bases, 4 bases remained unmatched. The germline V gene has CDR1 SGHDT and CDR2 YYEEEE. The CDR3 length is 14 residues. The CDR3 region is CASSFTGTGDGYTF. The CDR3, as DNA: TGTGCCAGCAGCTTTACCGGGACAGGGGATGGCTACACCTTC.

This clone showed up just once. The CDR3: CASSDSGGSITGELFF. Here the CDR3 DNA reads TGTGCCAGCAGTGATTCAGGGGGCAGTATCACCGGGGAGCTGTTTTTT. V gene TRBV6-1 combines with J gene TRBJ2-2; 8 bases are a match to TRBD1. This CDR3 is built from 16 residues. Germline CDR1 MNHNS, CDR2 SASEGT. After removal of 3 bases from V and 4 bases from J, the junction contained 7 bases not matched to a gene.

This clone was observed a few times. The gene calls are TRBV10-3 and TRBJ2-3, with 11 bases aligning to TRBD2. Losses at the gene ends were 2 bases for V and 1 base for J; bases not matched to a gene: 5. The CDR3 sequence is 17 residues long. The germline V gene has CDR1 ENHRY and CDR2 SYGVKD. CDR3 DNA sequence: TGTGCCATCAGTGAGACGCTGACTAGCGGGGGCACAGATACGCAGTATTTT. Translating it yields CAISETLTSGGTDTQYF.

This chain connects TRBV30 to TRBJ1-2; 7 bases line up with TRBD1. The trim removed 1 base at V and 7 bases at J, leaving 3 bases unmatched. From germline, CDR1 is GTSNPN and CDR2 SVGIG (reference sequence). The CDR3 loop spans 12 amino acids. The CDR3 region is CAWSGTGRGYTF. Here the CDR3 DNA reads TGTGCCTGGAGTGGGACAGGTCGTGGCTACACCTTC.

The rearrangement uses TRBV7-9 and TRBJ1-2, with 12 positions matching TRBD1. The germline CDR1 and CDR2 sequences are SEHNR and FQNEAQ (reference sequence). J lost 6 bases, V lost 1 base, and 6 bases had no gene match. The length of the CDR3 is 16 residues. The CDR3: CASSLGGTGGVDGYTF. In nucleotides, the CDR3 is TGTGCCAGCAGCTTAGGAGGGACAGGGGGCGTGGATGGCTACACCTTC.